The 10 T cell receptor beta chains in this list originate from one sample, sequenced in a study of T-cell reconstitution after alpha-beta-depleted transplantation in children. Unique molecular identifiers were built into the TCRbeta library. TCRdb reanalysed the PCR reads using MiXCR and keeps one entry per CDR3 protein. The table includes fewer than 550,000 distinct CDR3 sequences, approximately 10% detected once. This material consisted of PBMCs, mostly from graft donor cells, taken 180 days after TCRalphabeta/CD19-depleted stem cell transplant. These receptor sequences come from a female patient between 2 and 15 years old who had a stem cell transplant for aplastic anemia, so the T cells may come from the graft donor.

CDR3 sequence reads: CASSLNPLDRLGLYNEQFF. As DNA, the CDR3 is TGTGCCAGCAGCTTAAATCCCCTTGATCGTCTGGGACTCTACAATGAGCAGTTCTTC. The chain uses TRBV7-3 and TRBJ2-1; D is perhaps TRBD2 (6 bases). V was clipped by 1 base and J by 3 bases, with 22 bases between them. The germline CDR1 and CDR2 sequences are SGHTA and FQGTGA. The CDR3 runs 19 residues. Variable domain in full (rest from reference TRBV7-3 and TRBJ2-1): GAGVSQTPSNKVTEKGKYVELRCDPISGHTALYWYRQSLGQGPEFLIYFQGTGAADDSGLPNDRFFAVRPEGSVSTLKIQRTERGDSAVYLCASSLNPLDRLGLYNEQFFGPGTRLTVL.

Only a few counts were recorded for this clonotype. The chain is built from TRBV28 and TRBJ2-7, with D possibly matching TRBD1 (6 bases). CDR1 MDHEN and CDR2 SYDVKM come from the germline V gene. The CDR3 loop spans 13 amino acids. The ends were cut back, 4 bases at V and 5 bases at J, with 12 bases in the middle. Here the CDR3 DNA reads TGTGCCAGCAGTTCCGGGACACCGCACGAGCAGTACTTC. This codes for CASSSGTPHEQYF.

V gene TRBV6-5 combines with J gene TRBJ2-6; D possibly corresponds to TRBD1 (6 bases). Germline loops: CDR1 MNHEY, CDR2 SVGAGI. CDR3 size: 17 residues. V lost 7 bases and J lost 0, with 16 bases in between. CDR3 residues: CASTSGHQNSGANVLTF. As DNA, the CDR3 is TGTGCCAGCACTTCGGGACACCAGAACTCTGGGGCCAACGTCCTGACTTTC.

The chain is built from TRBV28 and TRBJ2-7; either TRBD1 or TRBD2 may supply D (7 bases each). The germline gives CDR1 MDHEN, CDR2 SYDVKM. Deletions cut 8 bases from V and 2 bases from J, with 19 bases between. This CDR3 has 15 residues. The CDR3 DNA reads TGTGCCAGCCTCAGGGGGGGGGGAAAAACCTACGAGCAGTACTTC. It codes for CASLRGGGKTYEQYF.

This clonotype was counted only a few times. This chain links TRBV5-1 with TRBJ2-6, with D possibly TRBD2 on 5 matching bases. Looked up from germline, CDR1 is SGHRS and CDR2 is YFSETQ. This CDR3 spans 17 amino acids. V was clipped by 0 bases and J by 0 bases, with 10 bases between them. The CDR3 DNA follows: TGCGCCAGCAGCTTGGTGGTGGGGAGCTCTGGGGCCAACGTCCTGACTTTC. Amino acid sequence: CASSLVVGSSGANVLTF.

This clonotype was counted a few times. The V call is TRBV7-2, the J call TRBJ1-1; D is unresolved. Per germline, CDR1 SGHTA and CDR2 FQGNSA. The CDR3 has 11 residues. V was trimmed by 5 bases and J by 11 bases, leaving 12 bases between them. CDR3 DNA: TGTGCCAGCAGCCAAAGCCCGGAGGCTTTCTTT. It encodes CASSQSPEAFF.

This clonotype appeared a few times. The J gene is TRBJ2-1, the V gene TRBV4-3; the match to TRBD2 covers 8 bases. The CDR3 runs 16 residues. After removal of 5 bases from V and 10 bases from J, the junction contained 16 bases not matched to a gene. Germline V gene data show CDR1 as LGHNA and CDR2 as YSLEER. The CDR3 loop is CASSVRLSGISREQFF. The CDR3 DNA follows: TGCGCCAGCAGCGTGCGACTTAGCGGGATTTCCAGGGAGCAGTTCTTC.

The genes are TRBV14 and TRBJ2-3, with 11 bases fitting TRBD2. In germline, CDR1 is SGHDN, CDR2 FVKESK. The trim removed 4 bases at V and 3 bases at J, leaving 12 bases unmatched. This CDR3 is 18 amino acids long. CDR3 residues: CASSPTSGAIRGTDTQYF. The CDR3 DNA reads as TGTGCCAGCAGCCCGACTAGCGGGGCAATTCGGGGGACAGATACGCAGTATTTT.

This clonotype occurred a few times. The V call is TRBV29-1, the J call TRBJ1-1; maybe TRBD1 (5 bases). Trimming cost V 4 bases and J 4 bases, with 10 bases left between them. Germline CDR1 reads SQVTM; CDR2 reads ANQGSEA. This CDR3 has 12 residues. This CDR3 is CSVVPGTTEAFF. The CDR3 DNA reads TGCAGCGTTGTCCCAGGGACCACTGAAGCTTTCTTT.

The rearrangement uses TRBV18 and TRBJ2-1; TRBD1 matches at 9 bases. The CDR3 contains 14 residues. Germline CDR1 is KGHSH and CDR2 is LQKENI. V dropped 5 bases and J dropped 8; count of bases not matched to a gene: 7. The CDR3 region has the DNA TGTGCCAGCTCAACCGGGACAGGGTCGTATGAGCAGTTCTTC. Protein: CASSTGTGSYEQFF.